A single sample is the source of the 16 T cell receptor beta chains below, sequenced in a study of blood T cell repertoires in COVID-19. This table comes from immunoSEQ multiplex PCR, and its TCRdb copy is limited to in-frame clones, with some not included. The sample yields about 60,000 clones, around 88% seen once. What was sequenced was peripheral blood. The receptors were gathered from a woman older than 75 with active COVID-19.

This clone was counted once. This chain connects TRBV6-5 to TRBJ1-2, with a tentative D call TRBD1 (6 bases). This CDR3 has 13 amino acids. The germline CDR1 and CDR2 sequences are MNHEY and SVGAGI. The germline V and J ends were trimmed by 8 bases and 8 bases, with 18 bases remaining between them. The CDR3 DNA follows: TGTGCCAGCGCTGAAACAGGGCCCGGGGGCTACACCTTC. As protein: CASAETGPGGYTF.

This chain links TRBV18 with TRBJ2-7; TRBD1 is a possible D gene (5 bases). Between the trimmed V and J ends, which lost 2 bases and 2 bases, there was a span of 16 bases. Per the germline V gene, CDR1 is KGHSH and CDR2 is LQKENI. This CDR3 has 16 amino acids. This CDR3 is CASSPEWGSPTYEQYF. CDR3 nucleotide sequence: TGTGCCAGCTCACCAGAGTGGGGCAGTCCGACCTACGAGCAGTACTTC.

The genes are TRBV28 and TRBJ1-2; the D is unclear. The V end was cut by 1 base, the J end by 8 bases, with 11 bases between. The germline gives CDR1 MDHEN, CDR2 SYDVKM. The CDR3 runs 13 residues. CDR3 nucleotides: TGTGCCAGCAGTTTATTACTCCCTCGGGGCTACACCTTC. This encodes CASSLLLPRGYTF.

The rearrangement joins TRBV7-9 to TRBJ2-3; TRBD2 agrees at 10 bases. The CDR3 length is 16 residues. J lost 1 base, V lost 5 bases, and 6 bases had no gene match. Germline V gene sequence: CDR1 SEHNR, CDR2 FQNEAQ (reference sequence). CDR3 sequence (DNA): TGTGCCAGCAGCCCACGGACTAGCGGAGGCACAGATACGCAGTATTTT. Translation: CASSPRTSGGTDTQYF.

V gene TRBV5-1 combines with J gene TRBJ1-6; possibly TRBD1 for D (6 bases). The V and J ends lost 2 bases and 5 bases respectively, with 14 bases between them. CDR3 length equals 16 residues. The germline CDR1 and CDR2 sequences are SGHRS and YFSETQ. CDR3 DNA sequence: TGCGCCAGCAGCTTTACAGCGGGACAAAATAATTCACCCCTCCACTTT. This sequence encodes CASSFTAGQNNSPLHF.

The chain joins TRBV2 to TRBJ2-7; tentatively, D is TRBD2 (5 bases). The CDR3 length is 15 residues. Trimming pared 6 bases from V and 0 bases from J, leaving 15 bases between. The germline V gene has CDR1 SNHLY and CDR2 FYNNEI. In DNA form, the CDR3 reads TGTGCCAGCAGAGCATCTTCCGGGAACTCCTACGAGCAGTACTTC. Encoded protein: CASRASSGNSYEQYF.

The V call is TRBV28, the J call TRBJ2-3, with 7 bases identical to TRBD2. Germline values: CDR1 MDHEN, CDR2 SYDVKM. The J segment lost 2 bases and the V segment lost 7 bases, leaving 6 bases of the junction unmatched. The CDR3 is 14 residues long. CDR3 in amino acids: CASIGRGYTDTQYF. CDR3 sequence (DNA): TGTGCCAGCATTGGGCGGGGGTACACAGATACGCAGTATTTT.

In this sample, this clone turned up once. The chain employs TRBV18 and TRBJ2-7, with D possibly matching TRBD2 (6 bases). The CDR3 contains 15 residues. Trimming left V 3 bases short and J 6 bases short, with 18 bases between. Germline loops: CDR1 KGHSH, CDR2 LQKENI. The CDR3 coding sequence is TGTGCCAGCTCACCTACACAAGAGGGAGGTGGCGAGCAGTACTTC. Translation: CASSPTQEGGGEQYF. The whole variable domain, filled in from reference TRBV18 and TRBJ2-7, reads NAGVMQNPRHLVRRRGQEARLRCSPMKGHSHVYWYRQLPEEGLKFMVYLQKENIIDESGMPKERFSAEFPKEGPSILRIQQVVRGDSAAYFCASSPTQEGGGEQYFGPGTRLTVT.

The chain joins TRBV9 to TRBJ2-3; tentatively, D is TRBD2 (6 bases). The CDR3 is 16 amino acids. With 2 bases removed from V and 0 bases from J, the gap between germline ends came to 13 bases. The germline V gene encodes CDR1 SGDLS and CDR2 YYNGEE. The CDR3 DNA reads TGTGCCAGCAGCGTTTCCCTAGCGAGAAGCACAGATACGCAGTATTTT. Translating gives CASSVSLARSTDTQYF.

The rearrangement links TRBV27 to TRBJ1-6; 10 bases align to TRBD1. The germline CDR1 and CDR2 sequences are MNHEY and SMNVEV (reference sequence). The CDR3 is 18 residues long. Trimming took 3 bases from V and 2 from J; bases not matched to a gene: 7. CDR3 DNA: TGTGCCAGCAGTTTCTGGGACAGGGGTACGACCTATAATTCACCCCTCCACTTT. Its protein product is CASSFWDRGTTYNSPLHF.

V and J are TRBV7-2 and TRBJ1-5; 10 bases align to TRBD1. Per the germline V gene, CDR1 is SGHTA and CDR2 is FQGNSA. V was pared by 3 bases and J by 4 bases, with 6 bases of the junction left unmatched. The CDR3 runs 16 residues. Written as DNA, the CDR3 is TGTGCCAGCAGCTTGGCAGCGGGACAGGGGAATCAGCCCCAGCATTTT. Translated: CASSLAAGQGNQPQHF.

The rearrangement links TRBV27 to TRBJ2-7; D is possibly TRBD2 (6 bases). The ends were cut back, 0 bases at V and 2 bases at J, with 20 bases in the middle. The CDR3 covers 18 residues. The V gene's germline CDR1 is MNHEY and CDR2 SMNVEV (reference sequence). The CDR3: CASSLSALRAGRTYEQYF. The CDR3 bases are TGTGCCAGCAGTTTATCGGCTCTGAGGGCGGGGAGAACCTACGAGCAGTACTTC.

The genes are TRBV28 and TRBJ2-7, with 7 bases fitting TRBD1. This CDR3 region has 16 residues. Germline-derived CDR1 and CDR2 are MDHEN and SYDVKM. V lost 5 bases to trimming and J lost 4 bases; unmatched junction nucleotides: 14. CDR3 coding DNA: TGTGCCAGCAGTCTGCCCTTGAGTAGGGGGCGGTACGAGCAGTACTTC. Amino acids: CASSLPLSRGRYEQYF. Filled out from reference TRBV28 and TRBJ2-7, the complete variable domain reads DVKVTQSSRYLVKRTGEKVFLECVQDMDHENMFWYRQDPGLGLRLIYFSYDVKMKEKGDIPEGYSVSREKKERFSLILESASTNQTSMYLCASSLPLSRGRYEQYFGPGTRLTVT.

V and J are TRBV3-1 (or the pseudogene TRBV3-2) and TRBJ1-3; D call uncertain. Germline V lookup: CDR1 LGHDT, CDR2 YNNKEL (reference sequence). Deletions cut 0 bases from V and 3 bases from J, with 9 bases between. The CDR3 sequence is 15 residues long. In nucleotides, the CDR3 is TGTGCCAGCAGCCAAGATCACAGCGGTGGAAACACCATATATTTT. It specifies CASSQDHSGGNTIYF.

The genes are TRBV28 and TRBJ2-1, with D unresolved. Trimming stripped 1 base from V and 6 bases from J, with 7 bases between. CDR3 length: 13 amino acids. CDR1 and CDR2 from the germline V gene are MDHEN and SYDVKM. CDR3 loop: CASSLSGGNEQFF. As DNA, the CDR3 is TGTGCCAGCAGTTTATCAGGTGGCAATGAGCAGTTCTTC.

The CDR3 region has the DNA TGTGCCACCAGCAGGGACATCACCCTAGCCAAAAACATTCAGTACTTC. Its protein product is CATSRDITLAKNIQYF. The chain links TRBV15 to TRBJ2-4, with a possible D match to TRBD1 (5 bases). Trimming removed 3 bases from V and 0 bases from J, with 12 bases in between. Germline CDR1 LNHNV, CDR2 YYDKDF (reference sequence). This CDR3 has 16 amino acids.